The clone carrying this TCR beta chain appeared a few times. Isolation recovered at least 6.5 million PBMCs from every sample. These data are taken from a study of blood T cells in healthy people across ages. Study overall: Using template switching, researchers captured about one barcoded beta molecule for each two T cells.

Together with a sample-barcoded 5' primer, a J-beta primer mix was included in a second PCR lasting about 6 to 12 cycles. TCRdb used MiXCR to reprocess the 5' RACE reads, holding one entry per CDR3 protein. The table includes about 1.5 million distinct CDR3 sequences, approximately 42% detected once. V gave up 0 bases and J gave up 4 bases, with 6 bases separating them. The V gene's germline CDR1 is SGHAT and CDR2 FQNNGV. The CDR3 sequence is 13 residues long. This sequence joins TRBV11-2 and TRBJ1-1; unclear D gene. The clonotype was recovered from a woman between 18 and 30 years old in good health. The sample taken for sequencing was blood. The CDR3 spells CASSLDLGTEAFF. CDR3 coding DNA: TGTGCCAGCAGCTTAGATTTGGGCACTGAAGCTTTCTTT.